This T cell receptor beta chain was documented in a study of blood T cell repertoires in COVID-19. Study-level information: The United States, Italy and Spain provided the acute and convalescent COVID-19 samples.

Original data processing: Estimation of nucleated cell counts relied on the amplification of reference gene primers. Using immunoSEQ multiplex PCR, the repertoire was profiled, and TCRdb retains in-frame clones only, with some absent. The DNA was the basis for D and trimming; V, J and clone size are from that table. The data contain some 370,000 clones, around 89% of them singletons. Trimming left V 4 bases short and J 4 bases short, with 9 bases between. This CDR3 is 13 amino acids long. CDR1 SGHRS and CDR2 YFSETQ come from the germline V gene. The sequence came from a man aged 40-50 years with acute or convalescent COVID-19. The genes are TRBV5-1 and TRBJ1-5; maybe TRBD1 (6 bases). Sequences were obtained from peripheral blood. CDR3 bases: TGCGCCAGCAGCCCGGACAGAAATCAGCCCCAGCATTTT. Its translation is CASSPDRNQPQHF.